Each of the 30 T cell receptor beta chains below was sequenced from the same sample in a study of blood T cell repertoires in COVID-19. Here immunoSEQ multiplex PCR was the method, and the copy in TCRdb shows in-frame clones only, minus some. This table holds about 120,000 clones, 70% to 90% found once. The sequencing input was peripheral blood. These TCRs come from a man between 40 and 49 years old with acute or convalescent COVID-19.

The chain combines TRBV2 with TRBJ2-7; 8 positions agree with TRBD1. V trimming: 6 bases; J trimming: 6 bases; junction bases outside the gene matches: 7. The CDR3 is 13 residues long. Germline CDR1 reads SNHLY; CDR2 reads FYNNEI. Written as DNA, the CDR3 is TGTGCCAGCAGGAGGACAGGGTTTCCCGAGCAGTACTTC. Amino acid sequence: CASRRTGFPEQYF.

The chain recombines TRBV13 with TRBJ2-7; TRBD2 matches 8 bases. The CDR3 is 15 residues long. CDR1 PRHDT and CDR2 FYEKMQ come from the germline V gene (reference sequence). With 0 bases clipped from V and 4 bases from J, the junction kept 5 bases outside the gene matches. CDR3 residues: CASSLGLAGDYEQYF. CDR3 nucleotide sequence: TGTGCCAGCAGCTTAGGCCTAGCGGGTGATTACGAGCAGTACTTC. The complete variable domain, with remaining parts taken from reference TRBV13 and TRBJ2-7, reads AAGVIQSPRHLIKEKRETATLKCYPIPRHDTVYWYQQGPGQDPQFLISFYEKMQSDKGSIPDRFSAQQFSDYHSELNMSSLELGDSALYFCASSLGLAGDYEQYFGPGTRLTVT.

The V call is TRBV13, the J call TRBJ2-7, with 7 bases that match TRBD1. CDR1 is PRHDT, CDR2 FYEKMQ, per germline (reference sequence). This CDR3 has 13 residues. Unmatched junction bases numbered 4, after V lost 5 bases and J lost 3 bases. CDR3 amino acids: CASSLGQSYEQYF. CDR3 DNA: TGTGCCAGCAGCCTGGGACAGAGCTACGAGCAGTACTTC.

The rearrangement joins TRBV6-6 to TRBJ2-5; 11 bases match TRBD1. The CDR3 consists of 15 residues. Unmatched junction bases numbered 6, after V lost 4 bases and J lost 5 bases. CDR1 MNHNY and CDR2 SVGAGI come from the germline V gene (reference sequence). DNA of the CDR3: TGTGCCAGCAGTTCAGGACAGGGGGCGGGCGAGACCCAGTACTTC. This gives the protein CASSSGQGAGETQYF.

This clone was found once. The chain combines TRBV9 with TRBJ1-4; TRBD1 matches 9 bases. V shed 0 bases and J 5 bases; nucleotides not matched to a gene: 2. This CDR3 contains 15 residues. Germline V gives CDR1 SGDLS, CDR2 YYNGEE. The CDR3 sequence: CASSVVGTGNEKLFF. The CDR3 nucleotides are TGTGCCAGCAGCGTAGTCGGGACAGGGAATGAAAAACTGTTTTTT.

J is TRBJ2-7 and V is TRBV3-1 (or the pseudogene TRBV3-2), with 9 nucleotides matching TRBD2. The CDR3 totals 15 residues. V was pared by 0 bases and J by 4 bases, with 4 bases of the junction left unmatched. CDR1 is LGHDT and CDR2 is YNNKEL in the germline V gene (reference sequence). The CDR3 loop reads CASSQEWLAGYEQYF. The CDR3 nucleotides read TGTGCCAGCAGCCAAGAATGGCTAGCGGGGTACGAGCAGTACTTC.

V usage is TRBV7-2 and J usage is TRBJ1-1, with unresolved D. V shed 0 bases and J shed 8 bases, with 10 bases lying between them. CDR3 length: 13 amino acids. Germline CDR1 reads SGHTA; CDR2 reads FQGNSA. The CDR3 DNA reads as TGTGCCAGCAGCTTAGCCCCACGAGGAGAAGCTTTCTTT. Amino acid sequence: CASSLAPRGEAFF. Filled out from reference TRBV7-2 and TRBJ1-1, the complete variable domain reads GAGVSQSPSNKVTEKGKDVELRCDPISGHTALYWYRQSLGQGLEFLIYFQGNSAPDKSGLPSDRFSAERTGGSVSTLTIQRTQQEDSAVYLCASSLAPRGEAFFGQGTRLTVV.

V gene TRBV9 combines with J gene TRBJ1-6, with a weak D call TRBD1 (5 bases). This CDR3 spans 15 amino acids. Trimming removed 2 bases from V and 6 bases from J, with 12 bases in between. Germline CDR1 and CDR2: SGDLS and YYNGEE. The CDR3 loop reads CASSVQGLINSPLHF. CDR3 nucleotide sequence: TGTGCCAGCAGCGTTCAGGGCTTGATTAATTCACCCCTCCACTTT.

This clone appeared a few times. Other DNA sequences of this sample code for an identical CDR3. This chain joins TRBV18 and TRBJ2-1, with D perhaps TRBD1 (5 bases). Germline CDR1 and CDR2: KGHSH and LQKENI. There are 13 residues in the CDR3. V was clipped by 5 bases and J by 2 bases, with 7 bases between them. The CDR3 region is CASSKGAYNEQFF. The CDR3 DNA is TGTGCCAGCTCAAAAGGGGCCTACAATGAGCAGTTCTTC.

The sample holds a few counts of this clone. This chain connects TRBV7-9 to TRBJ2-1; TRBD1 matches at 11 bases. The germline V gene encodes CDR1 SEHNR and CDR2 FQNEAQ (reference sequence). J was trimmed by 15 bases and V by 0 bases; bases with no gene match: 10. This CDR3 spans 15 amino acids. CDR3 nucleotide sequence: TGTGCCAGCAGCTTAGCCGGGACAGGGGGATCACGGGTGTTCTTC. This sequence encodes CASSLAGTGGSRVFF.

The rearrangement joins TRBV15 to TRBJ2-7; tentatively, D is TRBD1 (6 bases). V lost 7 bases and J 4 bases, leaving 20 bases between the germline ends. The CDR3 is 15 residues long. Germline V gene data show CDR1 as LNHNV and CDR2 as YYDKDF (reference sequence). CDR3 DNA sequence: TGTGCCACCAAACCACAGGGTCGGGGAAATTACGAGCAGTACTTC. It codes for CATKPQGRGNYEQYF.

Concerning this clone: Germline is not matched at one junction end, which may reflect a read error. The rearrangement links TRBV6-2 or TRBV6-3 to TRBJ2-1; D uncertain. The CDR3 length is 12 residues. Germline V gene lookup returns CDR1 MNHEY and CDR2 SVGEGT. The CDR3 nucleotides are TGTGCCAGCAGTAACTCGAGGAATGAGCAGTTCTTC. Amino acids: CASSNSRNEQFF.

This chain uses TRBV2 with TRBJ2-1; the match to TRBD1 covers 7 bases. The CDR3 has 13 residues. Germline CDR1 reads SNHLY; CDR2 reads FYNNEI. Germline trimming cut 8 bases from V and 9 bases from J; bases unmatched to any gene: 10. CDR3 region: CASEKEEGAEQFF. The CDR3 nucleotides read TGTGCCAGCGAAAAAGAAGAGGGGGCTGAGCAGTTCTTC.

The rearrangement uses TRBV2 and TRBJ1-2; TRBD1 might be the D (5 bases). Trimming took 6 bases from V and 4 from J, leaving 21 bases between them. CDR3 length: 16 amino acids. Germline-derived CDR1 and CDR2 are SNHLY and FYNNEI. DNA for the CDR3: TGTGCCAGCAGCTATCGCCAGGGAGGAATCTCCTATGGCTACACCTTC. This sequence encodes CASSYRQGGISYGYTF.

The chain has TRBV20-1 and TRBJ1-2; 8 bases are shared with TRBD1. Per germline, CDR1 DFQATT and CDR2 SNEGSKA (reference sequence). The CDR3 covers 12 residues. Germline trimming cut 3 bases from V and 6 bases from J; bases unmatched to any gene: 3. The CDR3 DNA reads as TGCAGTGCTAGTGGACAGGGTCATGGCTACACCTTC. Translated: CSASGQGHGYTF.

The rearrangement joins TRBV5-4 to TRBJ2-7; D is possibly TRBD1 (6 bases). Trimming removed 4 bases from V and 0 bases from J, with 11 bases in between. The CDR3 is 14 amino acids. Germline lookup yields CDR1 SGHNT and CDR2 YYREEE (reference sequence). The CDR3 nucleotides are TGTGCCAGCAGCCACCAGGGGAGCTCCTACGAGCAGTACTTC. It is translated as CASSHQGSSYEQYF.

This clone was seen once. V is TRBV6-5 and J is TRBJ2-7, with 10 positions matching TRBD2. Germline-derived CDR1 and CDR2 are MNHEY and SVGAGI. The CDR3 length is 15 residues. The trim removed 4 bases at V and 0 bases at J, leaving 3 bases unmatched. CDR3 sequence reads: CASSFSSGSSYEQYF. The DNA for the CDR3 is TGTGCCAGCAGTTTCTCTAGCGGGAGCTCCTACGAGCAGTACTTC.

The CDR3 DNA sequence: TGTGCCATCAGTGGGCCCCCTCCAGCGGGGGGTTACACAGATACGCAGTATTTT. This encodes CAISGPPPAGGYTDTQYF. The rearrangement uses TRBV10-3 and TRBJ2-3; TRBD2 aligns across 9 bases. V shed 4 bases, J shed 2 bases, and the junction held 13 bases outside the gene matches. The germline V gene encodes CDR1 ENHRY and CDR2 SYGVKD. This CDR3 contains 18 residues.

The chain uses TRBV11-2 and TRBJ1-2; a weak D match, TRBD1 (6 bases). V shed 5 bases and J shed 6 bases, with 13 bases lying between them. The CDR3 sequence is 13 residues long. Germline V gives CDR1 SGHAT, CDR2 FQNNGV. The CDR3 DNA reads as TGTGCCAGCAGCCGACAGGCTCTCGATGGCTACACCTTC. It codes for CASSRQALDGYTF.

The chain combines TRBV5-8 with TRBJ2-2; the D is unclear. The germline V and J ends were trimmed by 4 bases and 5 bases, with 12 bases remaining between them. The germline gives CDR1 SGHTS, CDR2 YDEGEE. CDR3 size: 14 residues. CDR3 in DNA: TGTGCCAGCAGCCCCTGGGTGCGGACCGGGGAGCTGTTTTTT. It codes for CASSPWVRTGELFF.

The chain joins TRBV9 to TRBJ2-1; 11 nucleotides line up with TRBD2. The germline V gene has CDR1 SGDLS and CDR2 YYNGEE. The CDR3 covers 19 residues. V shed 2 bases, J shed 0 bases, and the junction held 10 bases outside the gene matches. The CDR3 DNA follows: TGTGCCAGCAGCGTGATAGCGGGAGGGCCTTCCAGCTCCTACAATGAGCAGTTCTTC. As protein: CASSVIAGGPSSSYNEQFF.

The chain combines TRBV6-5 with TRBJ2-1, with TRBD2 matching over 8 bases. The length of the CDR3 is 15 residues. Germline values: CDR1 MNHEY, CDR2 SVGAGI. V shed 6 bases and J 3 bases; nucleotides not matched to a gene: 7. The CDR3 DNA is TGTGCCAGCAGGGGGCTAGCGGGTTACTACAATGAGCAGTTCTTC. Translating it yields CASRGLAGYYNEQFF.

The chain recombines TRBV6-5 with TRBJ1-6; maybe TRBD1 (5 bases). CDR3 length equals 12 residues. Trimming took 5 bases from V and 10 from J, leaving 9 bases between them. Per the germline V gene, CDR1 is MNHEY and CDR2 is SVGAGI. The CDR3 loop reads CASSHRRSPLHF. CDR3 DNA sequence: TGTGCCAGCAGTCACAGGCGCTCACCCCTCCACTTT.

This chain connects TRBV19 to TRBJ2-1, with 10 bases identical to TRBD1. CDR3 length: 15 residues. Germline CDR1 LNHDA, CDR2 SQIVND (reference sequence). V gave up 2 bases and J gave up 3 bases; unmatched junction bases: 1. The CDR3 DNA follows: TGTGCCAGTAGTATATGGACAGGGGGCTACAATGAGCAGTTCTTC. Protein: CASSIWTGGYNEQFF.

The chain recombines TRBV10-1 with TRBJ2-7; 14 nucleotides align to TRBD2. Per the germline V gene, CDR1 is WNHNN and CDR2 is SYGVQD (reference sequence). V gave up 4 bases and J gave up 5 bases; unmatched junction bases: 10. This CDR3 is 17 amino acids long. CDR3 region: CASSGPGLAGDRHEQYF. As DNA, the CDR3 is TGCGCCAGCAGTGGCCCGGGACTAGCGGGGGATCGCCACGAGCAGTACTTC.

This clone was seen once. V and J are TRBV11-1 and TRBJ2-7, with D hard to call. The CDR3 contains 12 residues. Germline-derived CDR1 and CDR2 are SGHAT and FQDESV (reference sequence). Trimming stripped 6 bases from V and 2 bases from J, with 8 bases between. The CDR3 sequence: CASRSETYEQYF. CDR3 in DNA: TGTGCCAGCAGGTCGGAGACCTACGAGCAGTACTTC.

The chain joins TRBV6-5 to TRBJ2-1, with 7 bases matching TRBD2. Germline V CDR1 and CDR2: MNHEY, SVGAGI. Trimming took 6 bases from V and 0 from J; bases not matched to a gene: 5. The CDR3 sequence is 15 residues long. CDR3 nucleotides: TGTGCCAGCAGCGAGCGGGGAAGCTCCTACAATGAGCAGTTCTTC. This sequence encodes CASSERGSSYNEQFF.

This clone was observed a few times. V usage is TRBV30 and J usage is TRBJ2-1; possible D gene TRBD1, 6 bases. Trimming shortened V by 3 bases and J by 7 bases, and 10 bases separated the two germline ends. Germline CDR1 GTSNPN, CDR2 SVGIG (reference sequence). The CDR3 contains 12 residues. The CDR3 region has the DNA TGTGCCTGGAGGGGCAGGGGTAATGAGCAGTTCTTC. This sequence encodes CAWRGRGNEQFF.

The chain uses TRBV27 and TRBJ2-7; 7 bases line up with TRBD1. Germline values: CDR1 MNHEY, CDR2 SMNVEV (reference sequence). The CDR3 runs 15 residues. Germline trimming cut 5 bases from V and 8 bases from J; bases unmatched to any gene: 15. The CDR3 DNA reads as TGTGCCAGCAGTACTCCCCCGGGACAGCCCCCCAAGCAGTACTTC. The encoded protein is CASSTPPGQPPKQYF.

The chain links TRBV28 to TRBJ2-5; TRBD2 aligns across 10 bases. Germline-derived CDR1 and CDR2 are MDHEN and SYDVKM. V trimming: 2 bases; J trimming: 5 bases; junction bases outside the gene matches: 5. This CDR3 is built from 15 residues. The CDR3 DNA reads TGTGCCAGCAGTTTAGCTAGCGGGGGAAGGGAGACCCAGTACTTC. Protein: CASSLASGGRETQYF.